This T cell receptor beta chain stems from a study of T cell repertoires in cytomegalovirus infection. Turning to the study itself: The authors relied on CMV epitopes, both recently identified HLA-C-restricted and well-studied HLA-B-restricted. CMV infection together with matching HLA type was indicated by public TCR beta signatures.

Study-wide results and limits: There were HLA-C-restricted CMV-specific TCR beta clonotypes dominating the ex vivo response. Summed public TCR beta family frequency identified CMV carriers bearing the relevant HLA.

TCRdb reanalysed the reads using MiXCR and keeps one entry per CDR3 protein. The sample carries over 250,000 distinct CDR3 sequences, 22% recorded once. Remarks on this clonotype: The antigen is undetermined.

The specimen comprised cultured PBMCs, sampled from culture after CMV antigen stimulation. The receptor was derived from a human donor in good health (CMV status not recorded). Some clones in this sample may be carry-over from other donors' samples.

DNA for the CDR3: TGTGCCAGCAGCTTTGTGCGGAGCTCCAATGAGCAGTTCTTC. Encoded protein: CASSFVRSSNEQFF. This sequence joins TRBV11-1 and TRBJ2-1; D gene unclear. The CDR3 is 14 amino acids. Germline CDR1 SGHAT, CDR2 FQDESV (reference sequence). Trimming stripped 3 bases from V and 6 bases from J, with 12 bases between.